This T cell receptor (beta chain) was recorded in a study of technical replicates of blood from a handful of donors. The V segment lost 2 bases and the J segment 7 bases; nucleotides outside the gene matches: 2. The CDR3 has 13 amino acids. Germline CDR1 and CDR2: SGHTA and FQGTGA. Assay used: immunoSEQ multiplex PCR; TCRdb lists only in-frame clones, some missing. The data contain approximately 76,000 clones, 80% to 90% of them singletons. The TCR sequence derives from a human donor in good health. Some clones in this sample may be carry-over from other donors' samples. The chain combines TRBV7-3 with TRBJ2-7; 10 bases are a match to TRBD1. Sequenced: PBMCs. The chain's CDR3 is CASSLGTGDEQYF. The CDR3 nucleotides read TGTGCCAGCAGCTTAGGGACAGGGGATGAGCAGTACTTC.